This T cell receptor (beta chain) was sequenced for a study of T cell repertoires in cytomegalovirus infection. TCRdb re-called the reads with MiXCR, one entry per CDR3 protein. The sample includes roughly 920,000 distinct CDR3 sequences, less than 40% seen only once; the top ten take over 12%. The CDR3 totals 11 residues. Deletions cut 3 bases from V and 12 bases from J, with 9 bases between. Looked up from germline, CDR1 is MNHEY and CDR2 is SMNVEV (reference sequence). Of note for this clonotype: Its antigen is not known.

The source is a human donor in good health (CMV status not recorded). Some clones in this sample may be carry-over from other donors' samples. J is TRBJ2-1 and V is TRBV27, with D possibly TRBD1 on 6 matching bases. Sequences were derived from cultured CD8+ T cells from PBMCs, sampled from culture after CMV antigen stimulation. The CDR3 DNA follows: TGTGCCAGCAGTTTGGGGGCTGCGCAGTTCTTC. This translates into CASSLGAAQFF.